Detailed here is one TCR beta chain. This entry comes from a study of Graves' ophthalmopathy and Graves' hyperthyroidism. Sampling over 7.5 ml of fresh peripheral blood provided the PBMCs. Amplification targeted the TCR beta CDR3 regions, with RNA transcripts as the source material. First-round RT-PCR relied on HTBI primers, and a second-round multiplex PCR came next. TCRdb processed the multiplex PCR reads anew with MiXCR; each CDR3 protein has one entry. In the table there are about 13,000 distinct CDR3 sequences, 50% of which are singletons. The sample taken for sequencing was peripheral blood. The source is a woman in her twenties or thirties with Graves' ophthalmopathy.

As DNA, the CDR3 is TGTGCCAGTAGCAAAGAGTATGGCTACACCTTC. The encoded protein is CASSKEYGYTF. The rearrangement joins TRBV19 to TRBJ1-2; D is uncertain. This CDR3 comprises 11 residues. Trimming took 6 bases from V and 5 from J, leaving 7 bases between them. Per germline, CDR1 LNHDA and CDR2 SQIVND (reference sequence).